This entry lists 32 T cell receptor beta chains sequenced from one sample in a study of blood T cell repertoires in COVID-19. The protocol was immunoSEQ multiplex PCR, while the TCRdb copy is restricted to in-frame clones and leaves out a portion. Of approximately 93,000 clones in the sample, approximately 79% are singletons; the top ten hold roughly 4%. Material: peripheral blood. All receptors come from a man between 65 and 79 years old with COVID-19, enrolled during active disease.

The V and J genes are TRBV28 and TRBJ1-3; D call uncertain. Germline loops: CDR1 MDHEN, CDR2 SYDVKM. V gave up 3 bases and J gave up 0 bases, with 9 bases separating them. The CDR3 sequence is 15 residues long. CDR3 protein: CASSFPPSSGNTIYF. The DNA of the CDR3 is TGTGCCAGCAGTTTCCCCCCCAGCTCTGGAAACACCATATATTTT. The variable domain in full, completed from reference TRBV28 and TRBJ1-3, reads DVKVTQSSRYLVKRTGEKVFLECVQDMDHENMFWYRQDPGLGLRLIYFSYDVKMKEKGDIPEGYSVSREKKERFSLILESASTNQTSMYLCASSFPPSSGNTIYFGEGSWLTVV.

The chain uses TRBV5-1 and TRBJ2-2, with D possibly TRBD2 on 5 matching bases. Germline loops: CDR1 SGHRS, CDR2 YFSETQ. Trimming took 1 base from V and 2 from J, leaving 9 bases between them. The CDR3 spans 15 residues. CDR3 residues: CASSLSGVNTGELFF. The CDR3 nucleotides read TGCGCCAGCAGCTTGAGCGGCGTCAACACCGGGGAGCTGTTTTTT.

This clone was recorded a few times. The CDR3 DNA follows: TGTGCCAGCGCTAAGGACTCCCTGTTAGGGCAGTTCTTC. It encodes CASAKDSLLGQFF. V is TRBV28 and J is TRBJ2-1; D might be TRBD2 (5 bases). CDR3 length: 13 residues. The V end lost 8 bases, the J end lost 12 bases, and 20 bases lay between the germline ends. Germline V lookup: CDR1 MDHEN, CDR2 SYDVKM.

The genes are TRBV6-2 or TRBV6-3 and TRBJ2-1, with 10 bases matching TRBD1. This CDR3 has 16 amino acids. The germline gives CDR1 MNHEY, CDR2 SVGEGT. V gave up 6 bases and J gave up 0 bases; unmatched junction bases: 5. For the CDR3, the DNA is TGTGCCAGCAGCTCGACAGGGGGCGACTCCTACAATGAGCAGTTCTTC. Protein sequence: CASSSTGGDSYNEQFF.

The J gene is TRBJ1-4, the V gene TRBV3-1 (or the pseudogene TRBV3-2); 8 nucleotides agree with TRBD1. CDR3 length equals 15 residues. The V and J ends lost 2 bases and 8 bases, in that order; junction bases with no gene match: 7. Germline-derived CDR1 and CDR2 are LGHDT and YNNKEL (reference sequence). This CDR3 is CASSQRPGQVEKLFF. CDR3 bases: TGTGCCAGCAGCCAAAGGCCGGGACAGGTGGAAAAACTGTTTTTT.

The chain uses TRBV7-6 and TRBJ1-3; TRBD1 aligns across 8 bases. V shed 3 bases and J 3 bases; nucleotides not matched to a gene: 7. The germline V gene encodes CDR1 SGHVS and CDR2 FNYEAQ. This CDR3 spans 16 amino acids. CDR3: CASSFDQGAFGNTIYF. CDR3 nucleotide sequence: TGTGCCAGCAGCTTTGACCAGGGGGCTTTTGGAAACACCATATATTTT.

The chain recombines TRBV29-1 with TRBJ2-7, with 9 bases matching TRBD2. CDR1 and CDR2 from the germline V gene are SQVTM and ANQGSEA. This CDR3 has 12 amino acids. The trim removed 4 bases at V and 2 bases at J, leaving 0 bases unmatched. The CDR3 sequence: CSVASGAYEQYF. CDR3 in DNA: TGCAGCGTTGCTAGCGGGGCCTACGAGCAGTACTTC.

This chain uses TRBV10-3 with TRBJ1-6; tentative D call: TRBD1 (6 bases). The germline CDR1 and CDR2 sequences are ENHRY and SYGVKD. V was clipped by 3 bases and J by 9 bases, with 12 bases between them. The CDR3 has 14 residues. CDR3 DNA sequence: TGTGCCATCAGTGATCAGGGGCTGAGTTCACCCCTCCACTTT. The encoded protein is CAISDQGLSSPLHF.

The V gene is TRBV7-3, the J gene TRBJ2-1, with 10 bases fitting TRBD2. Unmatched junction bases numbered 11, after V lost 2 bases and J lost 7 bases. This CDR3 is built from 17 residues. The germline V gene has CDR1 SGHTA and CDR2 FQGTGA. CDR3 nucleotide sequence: TGTGCCAGCAGCTTAGCCGGGGGAACTAGCGGGACAAATGAGCAGTTCTTC. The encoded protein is CASSLAGGTSGTNEQFF.

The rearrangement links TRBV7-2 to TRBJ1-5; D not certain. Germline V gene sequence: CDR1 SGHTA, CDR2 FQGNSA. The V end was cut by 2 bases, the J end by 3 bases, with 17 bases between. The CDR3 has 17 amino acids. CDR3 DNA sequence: TGTGCCAGCAGCTTATTTCCGAGCCACCTCGTCAATCAGCCCCAGCATTTT. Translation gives CASSLFPSHLVNQPQHF.

The CDR3 DNA is TGTGCCATCAGTGAGTCGCCCCAGGGTGAAGCTTTCTTT. Its protein is CAISESPQGEAFF. This sequence joins TRBV10-3 and TRBJ1-1; the D gene is possibly TRBD1 (5 bases). The CDR3 runs 13 residues. V gave up 0 bases and J gave up 7 bases, with 9 bases separating them. In germline, CDR1 is ENHRY, CDR2 SYGVKD.

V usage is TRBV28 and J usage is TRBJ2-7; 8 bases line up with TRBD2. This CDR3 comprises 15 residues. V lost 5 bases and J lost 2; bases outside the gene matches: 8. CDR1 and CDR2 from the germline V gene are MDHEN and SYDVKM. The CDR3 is CASSPGLGPTYEQYF. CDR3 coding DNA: TGTGCCAGCAGTCCGGGACTAGGACCTACCTACGAGCAGTACTTC.

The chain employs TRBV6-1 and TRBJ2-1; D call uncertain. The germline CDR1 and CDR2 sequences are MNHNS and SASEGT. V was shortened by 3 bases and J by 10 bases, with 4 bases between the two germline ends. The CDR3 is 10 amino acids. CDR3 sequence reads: CASSDTEQFF. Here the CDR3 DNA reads TGTGCCAGCAGTGACACAGAGCAGTTCTTC.

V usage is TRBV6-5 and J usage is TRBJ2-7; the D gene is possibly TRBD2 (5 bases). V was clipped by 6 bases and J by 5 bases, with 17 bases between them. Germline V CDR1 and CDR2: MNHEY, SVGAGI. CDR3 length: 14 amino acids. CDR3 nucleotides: TGTGCCAGCAGCAAGGACGGGGATTTAAACGAGCAGTACTTC. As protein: CASSKDGDLNEQYF.

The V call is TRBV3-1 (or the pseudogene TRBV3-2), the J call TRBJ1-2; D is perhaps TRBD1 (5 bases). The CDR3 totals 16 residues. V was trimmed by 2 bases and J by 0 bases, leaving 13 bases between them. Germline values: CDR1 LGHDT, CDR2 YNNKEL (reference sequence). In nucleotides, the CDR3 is TGTGCCAGCAGCCAACATGCGGGACTTCCTAACTATGGCTACACCTTC. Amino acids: CASSQHAGLPNYGYTF.

The DNA of the CDR3 is TGTGCCAGCAGCGGGAGGGAGCAGTACTTC. Amino acids: CASSGREQYF. J is TRBJ2-7 and V is TRBV12-3 or TRBV12-4, with TRBD2 matching over 7 bases. The junction had 0 bases not matched to a gene; V was cut back by 6 bases and J by 7 bases. CDR3 length: 10 amino acids.

Here the CDR3 DNA reads TGTGCCAGCAGCTCCGACCTTGGGACTAGCGGGAGGCACGACCCCTTCTTC. It encodes CASSSDLGTSGRHDPFF. The chain couples TRBV7-6 to TRBJ2-1, with 15 positions matching TRBD2. The CDR3 consists of 17 residues. V dropped 4 bases and J dropped 16; count of bases not matched to a gene: 17. Germline loops: CDR1 SGHVS, CDR2 FNYEAQ.

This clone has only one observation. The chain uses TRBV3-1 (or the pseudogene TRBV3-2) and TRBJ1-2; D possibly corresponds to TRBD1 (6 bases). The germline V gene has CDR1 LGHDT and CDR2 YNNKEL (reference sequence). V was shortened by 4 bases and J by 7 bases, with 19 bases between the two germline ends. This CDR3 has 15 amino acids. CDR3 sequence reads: CASSPLTGGAGGYTF. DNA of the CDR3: TGTGCCAGCAGCCCTCTTACGGGGGGGGCGGGTGGCTACACCTTC.

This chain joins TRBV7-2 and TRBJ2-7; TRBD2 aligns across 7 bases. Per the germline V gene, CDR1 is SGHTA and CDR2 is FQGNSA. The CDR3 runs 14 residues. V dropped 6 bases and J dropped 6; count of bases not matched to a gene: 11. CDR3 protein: CASRTGGSAGEQYF. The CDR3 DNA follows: TGTGCCAGCAGGACCGGCGGGAGTGCGGGCGAGCAGTACTTC.

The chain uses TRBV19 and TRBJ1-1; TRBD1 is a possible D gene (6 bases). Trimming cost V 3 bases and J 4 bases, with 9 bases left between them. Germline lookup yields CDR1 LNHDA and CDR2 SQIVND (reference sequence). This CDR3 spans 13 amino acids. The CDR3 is CASSIQGTTEAFF. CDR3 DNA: TGTGCCAGTAGTATCCAGGGGACCACTGAAGCTTTCTTT.

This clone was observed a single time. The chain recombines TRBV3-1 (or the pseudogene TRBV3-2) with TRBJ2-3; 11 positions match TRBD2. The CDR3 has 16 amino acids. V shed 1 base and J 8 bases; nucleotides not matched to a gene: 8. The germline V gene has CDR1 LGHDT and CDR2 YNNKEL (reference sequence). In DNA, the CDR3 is TGTGCCAGCAGCCAAGTGACTAGCGGGAAAGGAGGTACGCAGTATTTT. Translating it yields CASSQVTSGKGGTQYF.

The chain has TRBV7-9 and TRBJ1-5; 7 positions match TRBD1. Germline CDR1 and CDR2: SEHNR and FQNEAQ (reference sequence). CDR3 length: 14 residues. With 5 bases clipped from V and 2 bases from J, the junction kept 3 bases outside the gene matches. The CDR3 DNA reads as TGTGCCAGCAGCCCCACAGGGGGCAATCAGCCCCAGCATTTT. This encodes CASSPTGGNQPQHF.

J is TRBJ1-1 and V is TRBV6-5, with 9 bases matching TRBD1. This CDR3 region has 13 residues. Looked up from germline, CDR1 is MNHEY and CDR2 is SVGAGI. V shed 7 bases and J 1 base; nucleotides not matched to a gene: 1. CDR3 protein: CASNRGPNTEAFF. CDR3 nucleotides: TGTGCCAGCAACAGGGGGCCGAACACTGAAGCTTTCTTT.

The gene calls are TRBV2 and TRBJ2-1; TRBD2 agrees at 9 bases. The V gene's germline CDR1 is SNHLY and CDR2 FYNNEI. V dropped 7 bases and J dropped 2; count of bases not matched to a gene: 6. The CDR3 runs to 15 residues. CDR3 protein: CASIPRLAAYNEQFF. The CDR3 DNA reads TGTGCCAGCATCCCGAGACTAGCGGCCTACAATGAGCAGTTCTTC.

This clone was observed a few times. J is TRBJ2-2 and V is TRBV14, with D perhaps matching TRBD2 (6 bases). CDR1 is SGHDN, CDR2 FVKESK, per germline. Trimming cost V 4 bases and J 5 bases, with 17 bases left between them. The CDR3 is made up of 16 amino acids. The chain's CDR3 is CASSPLAGLETGELFF. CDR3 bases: TGTGCCAGCAGCCCCTTGGCGGGATTGGAGACCGGGGAGCTGTTTTTT.

The CDR3 reads CASSPGQGKTQYF. The DNA for the CDR3 is TGCGCCAGCAGCCCAGGACAGGGGAAGACCCAGTACTTC. This chain joins TRBV5-1 and TRBJ2-5; 9 bases fit TRBD1. Trimming took 4 bases from V and 6 from J; bases not matched to a gene: 4. CDR1 is SGHRS and CDR2 is YFSETQ in the germline V gene. This CDR3 is built from 13 residues.

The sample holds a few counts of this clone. The DNA for the CDR3 is TGTGCCAGCAGCCAAGTAGCGTCCTACGAGCAGTACTTC. This encodes CASSQVASYEQYF. The chain combines TRBV3-1 (or the pseudogene TRBV3-2) with TRBJ2-7, with a possible D match to TRBD2 (5 bases). The CDR3 length is 13 residues. V dropped 1 base and J dropped 1 base, with 5 bases sitting between them. Germline values: CDR1 LGHDT, CDR2 YNNKEL (reference sequence).

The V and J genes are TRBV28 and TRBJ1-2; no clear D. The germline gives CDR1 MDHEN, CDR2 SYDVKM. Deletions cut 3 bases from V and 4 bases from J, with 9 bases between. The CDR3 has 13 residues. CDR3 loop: CASSLARSYGYTF. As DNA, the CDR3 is TGTGCCAGCAGTTTGGCCCGATCCTATGGCTACACCTTC.

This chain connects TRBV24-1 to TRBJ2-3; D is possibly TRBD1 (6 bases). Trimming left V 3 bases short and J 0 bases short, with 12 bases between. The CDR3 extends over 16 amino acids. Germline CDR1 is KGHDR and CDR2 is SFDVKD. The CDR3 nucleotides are TGTGCCACCAGTGATGCCGGGACACTTAGCACAGATACGCAGTATTTT. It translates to CATSDAGTLSTDTQYF.

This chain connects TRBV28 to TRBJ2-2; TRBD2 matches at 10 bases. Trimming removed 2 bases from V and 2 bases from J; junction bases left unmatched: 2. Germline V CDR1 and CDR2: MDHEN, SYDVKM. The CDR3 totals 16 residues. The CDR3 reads CASSLPSGSNTGELFF. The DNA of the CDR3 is TGTGCCAGCAGTTTACCTAGCGGGAGTAACACCGGGGAGCTGTTTTTT.

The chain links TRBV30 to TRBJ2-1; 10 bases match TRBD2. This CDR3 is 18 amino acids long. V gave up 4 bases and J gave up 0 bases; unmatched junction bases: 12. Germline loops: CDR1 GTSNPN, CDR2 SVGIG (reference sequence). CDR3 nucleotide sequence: TGTGCCTGGATAACCGTTGGGACTAGCGAGACCTCCTACAATGAGCAGTTCTTC. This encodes CAWITVGTSETSYNEQFF.

In DNA form, the CDR3 reads TGTGCCAGCTCACCCGGGGCAGGGGCAGGAGATACGCAGTATTTT. Translated: CASSPGAGAGDTQYF. This chain joins TRBV18 and TRBJ2-3; possibly TRBD1 for D (6 bases). There are 15 residues in the CDR3. The V gene lost 3 bases and the J gene lost 5 bases, with 15 bases spanning the gap. From germline, CDR1 is KGHSH and CDR2 LQKENI. The full variable domain, rest sourced from reference TRBV18 and TRBJ2-3, is NAGVMQNPRHLVRRRGQEARLRCSPMKGHSHVYWYRQLPEEGLKFMVYLQKENIIDESGMPKERFSAEFPKEGPSILRIQQVVRGDSAAYFCASSPGAGAGDTQYFGPGTRLTVL.